These 30 T cell receptor beta chains share one sample of origin, sequenced in a study of blood T cell repertoires in COVID-19. Produced via immunoSEQ multiplex PCR; TCRdb's table is partial and in-frame only. Of around 59,000 clones in the sample, around four fifths were seen once. Sample: peripheral blood. The receptor source for this set is an elderly man with acute or convalescent COVID-19.

The chain carries TRBV18 and TRBJ2-7; TRBD2 matches 10 bases. Per germline, CDR1 KGHSH and CDR2 LQKENI. Trimming at V came to 3 bases and at J to 4 bases, leaving 6 bases not matched to a gene. The CDR3 consists of 15 residues. Written as DNA, the CDR3 is TGTGCCAGCTCACCTGCTAGCGGGAGTTTGTACGAGCAGTACTTC. This sequence encodes CASSPASGSLYEQYF.

This clone appeared once. The V gene is TRBV4-2, the J gene TRBJ2-1, with TRBD1 identical over 10 bases. CDR3 size: 15 residues. The germline gives CDR1 LGHNA, CDR2 YNFKEQ. Trimming at V came to 4 bases and at J to 6 bases, leaving 6 bases not matched to a gene. In nucleotides, the CDR3 is TGTGCCAGCAGCCTCCGGGACAGGGGCTCCAATGAGCAGTTCTTC. The encoded protein is CASSLRDRGSNEQFF.

This rearrangement joins TRBV10-1 to TRBJ1-1; D is undetermined. V dropped 3 bases and J dropped 1 base, with 3 bases sitting between them. This CDR3 has 12 amino acids. Germline lookup yields CDR1 WNHNN and CDR2 SYGVQD (reference sequence). CDR3 region: CASSEANTEAFF. Written as DNA, the CDR3 is TGCGCCAGCAGTGAAGCGAACACTGAAGCTTTCTTT.

The chain couples TRBV19 to TRBJ1-1; 8 nucleotides align to TRBD1. Per the germline V gene, CDR1 is LNHDA and CDR2 is SQIVND (reference sequence). The V gene end was trimmed by 7 bases and the J gene end by 4 bases; junction bases not matched to a gene: 8. This CDR3 spans 14 amino acids. CDR3 sequence (DNA): TGTGCCAGTACCACCGTGGACAGGGCCACTGAAGCTTTCTTT. It codes for CASTTVDRATEAFF.

The gene calls are TRBV28 and TRBJ1-2; 9 bases fit TRBD1. Germline CDR1 MDHEN, CDR2 SYDVKM. J gave up 8 bases and V 4 bases, and 5 bases lay outside the gene matches. This CDR3 comprises 13 residues. The DNA for the CDR3 is TGTGCCAGCAGTTGGGGACAGGGTTACGGCTACACCTTC. This translates into CASSWGQGYGYTF.

This chain links TRBV5-4 with TRBJ1-6; a possible D gene is TRBD1 (6 bases). There are 16 residues in the CDR3. The V end was cut by 0 bases, the J end by 6 bases, with 13 bases between. CDR1 and CDR2 (germline): SGHNT, YYREEE (reference sequence). In DNA form, the CDR3 reads TGTGCCAGCAGCTTGGCCGGGGGGGCAGGTAATTCACCCCTCCACTTT. This codes for CASSLAGGAGNSPLHF.

This chain connects TRBV5-4 to TRBJ2-2; 8 bases are shared with TRBD1. The V gene's germline CDR1 is SGHNT and CDR2 YYREEE (reference sequence). Trimming at V came to 0 bases and at J to 6 bases, leaving 4 bases not matched to a gene. The CDR3 runs to 15 residues. In DNA, the CDR3 is TGTGCCAGCAGCTTGGGGTCCAGGGGGCCCGGGGAGCTGTTTTTT. It specifies CASSLGSRGPGELFF. Complete variable domain (other parts from reference TRBV5-4 and TRBJ2-2): ETGVTQSPTHLIKTRGQQVTLRCSSQSGHNTVSWYQQALGQGPQFIFQYYREEENGRGNFPPRFSGLQFPNYSSELNVNALELDDSALYLCASSLGSRGPGELFFGEGSRLTVL.

This chain links TRBV9 with TRBJ2-3; D unclear. The ends were cut back, 0 bases at V and 7 bases at J, with 12 bases in the middle. Looked up from germline, CDR1 is SGDLS and CDR2 is YYNGEE. The CDR3 sequence is 14 residues long. The CDR3 reads CASSVDLRPHTQYF. CDR3 bases: TGTGCCAGCAGCGTAGATTTGAGGCCTCATACGCAGTATTTT. Using reference TRBV9 and TRBJ2-3 for the parts outside the CDR3, the full variable domain is DSGVTQTPKHLITATGQRVTLRCSPRSGDLSVYWYQQSLDQGLQFLIQYYNGEERAKGNILERFSAQQFPDLHSELNLSSLELGDSALYFCASSVDLRPHTQYFGPGTRLTVL.

This clone was counted a single time. The rearrangement uses TRBV6-1 and TRBJ2-1, with 10 bases lining up with TRBD2. Germline lookup yields CDR1 MNHNS and CDR2 SASEGT. The V segment lost 3 bases and the J segment 7 bases; nucleotides outside the gene matches: 6. CDR3 length equals 15 residues. As DNA, the CDR3 is TGTGCCAGCAGTGACGTGGTAGCGGGAGGTAATGAGCAGTTCTTC. It yields the protein CASSDVVAGGNEQFF.

This clone appeared a single time. V usage is TRBV9 and J usage is TRBJ2-3; D call uncertain. The CDR3 runs to 12 residues. Per germline, CDR1 SGDLS and CDR2 YYNGEE. Trimming left V 4 bases short and J 4 bases short, with 7 bases between. The CDR3 loop is CASSLPADTQYF. The CDR3 DNA is TGTGCCAGCAGCTTGCCAGCAGATACGCAGTATTTT.

The V gene is TRBV10-2, the J gene TRBJ2-3; 8 bases fit TRBD2. Germline values: CDR1 WSHSY, CDR2 SAAADI. This CDR3 region has 15 residues. J gave up 5 bases and V 6 bases, and 10 bases lay outside the gene matches. Written as DNA, the CDR3 is TGCGCCAGCAGCGGGGGGGCCGTTCGAAGAGATACGCAGTATTTT. It translates to CASSGGAVRRDTQYF.

This clone came up once. The chain uses TRBV7-6 and TRBJ2-2; TRBD2 agrees at 8 bases. This CDR3 region has 16 residues. After removal of 0 bases from V and 6 bases from J, the junction contained 6 bases not matched to a gene. Germline loops: CDR1 SGHVS, CDR2 FNYEAQ. In DNA, the CDR3 is TGTGCCAGCAGCTTAGCGAGCGGGGGCATGGCCGGGGAGCTGTTTTTT. It encodes CASSLASGGMAGELFF.

The V call is TRBV5-1, the J call TRBJ1-2; 9 bases align to TRBD1. The CDR3 extends over 14 amino acids. Germline values: CDR1 SGHRS, CDR2 YFSETQ. The trim removed 4 bases at V and 6 bases at J, leaving 7 bases unmatched. The CDR3 DNA is TGCGCCAGCAGCCGGGGGACAGGGCGAGATGGCTACACCTTC. Translating gives CASSRGTGRDGYTF.

The gene calls are TRBV5-1 and TRBJ2-5, with TRBD2 matching over 8 bases. Germline V gene sequence: CDR1 SGHRS, CDR2 YFSETQ. This CDR3 region has 15 residues. V lost 4 bases and J lost 1; bases outside the gene matches: 6. CDR3 in amino acids: CASSRTSRLQETQYF. CDR3 DNA: TGCGCCAGCAGCCGGACTAGCCGGCTCCAAGAGACCCAGTACTTC.

This clone was picked up many times. This chain uses TRBV28 with TRBJ1-6; D call uncertain. CDR1 and CDR2 from the germline V gene are MDHEN and SYDVKM. Trimming left V 8 bases short and J 10 bases short, with 15 bases between. The CDR3 has 13 residues. The CDR3 is CASEEVIRSPLHF. The CDR3 DNA reads TGTGCCAGCGAGGAGGTGATTAGGTCACCCCTCCACTTT.

V usage is TRBV28 and J usage is TRBJ1-2, with D perhaps TRBD1 (5 bases). This CDR3 comprises 12 residues. V lost 5 bases and J 4 bases, leaving 8 bases between the germline ends. CDR1 is MDHEN, CDR2 SYDVKM, per germline. For the CDR3, the DNA is TGTGCCAGCAGTGCGGACATCTATGGCTACACCTTC. This encodes CASSADIYGYTF.

This clone was picked up a small number of times. DNA of the CDR3: TGTGCCAGCAGTTTGGAACAGGAGTATTACGAGCAGTACTTC. Its translation: CASSLEQEYYEQYF. V and J are TRBV28 and TRBJ2-7; tentatively, D is TRBD1 (5 bases). The length of the CDR3 is 14 residues. CDR1 and CDR2 (germline): MDHEN, SYDVKM. V gave up 3 bases and J gave up 4 bases, with 13 bases separating them. The whole variable domain, filled in from reference TRBV28 and TRBJ2-7, reads DVKVTQSSRYLVKRTGEKVFLECVQDMDHENMFWYRQDPGLGLRLIYFSYDVKMKEKGDIPEGYSVSREKKERFSLILESASTNQTSMYLCASSLEQEYYEQYFGPGTRLTVT.

A few counts support this clone. This sequence joins TRBV5-1 and TRBJ2-3; maybe TRBD2 (5 bases). The CDR3 consists of 14 residues. Germline-derived CDR1 and CDR2 are SGHRS and YFSETQ. Trimming shortened V by 2 bases and J by 5 bases, and 12 bases separated the two germline ends. CDR3 coding DNA: TGCGCCAGCAGCTTCGGAGCGGTGGGAGATACGCAGTATTTT. It yields the protein CASSFGAVGDTQYF.

The J gene is TRBJ1-3, the V gene TRBV11-3; 10 bases fit TRBD1. Germline V gene data show CDR1 as SGHNT and CDR2 as YENEEA. The CDR3 length is 15 residues. The J segment lost 2 bases and the V segment lost 5 bases, leaving 3 bases of the junction unmatched. CDR3 in amino acids: CASSRQGAAGNTIYF. The CDR3 DNA reads TGTGCCAGCAGCCGACAGGGGGCGGCTGGAAACACCATATATTTT.

Only a few counts were recorded for this clone. DNA for the CDR3: TGTGCCAGCAGTCCGAAAGCGGGAGGACCCTACGAGCAGTACTTC. This sequence encodes CASSPKAGGPYEQYF. The V call is TRBV27, the J call TRBJ2-7; the match to TRBD2 covers 9 bases. V shed 5 bases, J shed 2 bases, and the junction held 7 bases outside the gene matches. The CDR3 spans 15 residues. Germline values: CDR1 MNHEY, CDR2 SMNVEV (reference sequence).

The gene calls are TRBV11-3 and TRBJ2-2, with 13 nucleotides matching TRBD2. J lost 8 bases, V lost 3 bases, and 9 bases had no gene match. This CDR3 spans 17 amino acids. The germline V gene has CDR1 SGHNT and CDR2 YENEEA. The CDR3 loop is CASSLGLAGPTVGELFF. The CDR3 coding sequence is TGTGCCAGCAGCTTGGGACTAGCGGGACCGACAGTAGGGGAGCTGTTTTTT.

V usage is TRBV18 and J usage is TRBJ2-3; D is ambiguous. V was pared by 3 bases and J by 1 base, with 5 bases between. The length of the CDR3 is 13 residues. Germline V gene lookup returns CDR1 KGHSH and CDR2 LQKENI. CDR3 coding DNA: TGTGCCAGCTCACCCCTAGGCACAGATACGCAGTATTTT. Translation gives CASSPLGTDTQYF.

This sequence joins TRBV7-9 and TRBJ1-4; 10 bases agree with TRBD1. CDR3 length: 16 residues. V shed 1 base, J shed 1 base, and the junction held 0 bases outside the gene matches. Germline V gene data show CDR1 as SEHNR and CDR2 as FQNEAQ (reference sequence). The CDR3 coding sequence is TGTGCCAGCAGCTTAGGGGACAGGGGAACTAATGAAAAACTGTTTTTT. This codes for CASSLGDRGTNEKLFF.

The chain employs TRBV10-3 and TRBJ1-2, with a weak D call TRBD1 (6 bases). CDR3 length: 13 amino acids. In germline, CDR1 is ENHRY, CDR2 SYGVKD. V was shortened by 5 bases and J by 5 bases, with 12 bases between the two germline ends. CDR3 nucleotide sequence: TGTGCCATCAGTCCAGGGGTTCCTTATGGCTACACCTTC. Its translation is CAISPGVPYGYTF.

The chain employs TRBV28 and TRBJ2-5; TRBD2 agrees at 9 bases. Germline V gene sequence: CDR1 MDHEN, CDR2 SYDVKM. V lost 4 bases to trimming and J lost 3 bases; unmatched junction nucleotides: 6. The CDR3 loop spans 15 amino acids. CDR3 sequence: CASSSASGTKETQYF. DNA for the CDR3: TGTGCCAGCAGTTCGGCTAGCGGGACCAAAGAGACCCAGTACTTC.

This chain uses TRBV27 with TRBJ1-1; D remains unclear. Germline CDR1 MNHEY, CDR2 SMNVEV (reference sequence). The CDR3 runs 15 residues. V was pared by 5 bases and J by 4 bases, with 17 bases between. The CDR3 reads CASSPGNVGVTEAFF. CDR3 in DNA: TGTGCCAGCAGTCCCGGGAACGTCGGAGTCACTGAAGCTTTCTTT.

V is TRBV19 and J is TRBJ1-6, with no clear D. CDR1 is LNHDA, CDR2 SQIVND, per germline (reference sequence). V shed 3 bases and J shed 1 base, with 4 bases lying between them. This CDR3 has 14 residues. The CDR3 protein is CASSIQSYNSPLHF. The CDR3, as DNA: TGTGCCAGTAGTATCCAGTCCTATAATTCACCCCTCCACTTT.

The chain uses TRBV5-1 and TRBJ2-2, with 11 bases fitting TRBD2. The CDR3 sequence is 18 residues long. Germline loops: CDR1 SGHRS, CDR2 YFSETQ. Trimming took 4 bases from V and 4 from J; bases not matched to a gene: 12. The CDR3 spells CASSRGTSGSGRTGELFF. The CDR3 DNA sequence: TGCGCCAGCAGCAGGGGTACTAGCGGGAGTGGGCGCACCGGGGAGCTGTTTTTT.

This chain joins TRBV6-6 and TRBJ2-1; TRBD1 aligns across 7 bases. Trimming at V came to 5 bases and at J to 1 base, leaving 8 bases not matched to a gene. Germline CDR1 and CDR2: MNHNY and SVGAGI (reference sequence). This CDR3 has 16 residues. The CDR3 protein is CASSHGTALSYNEQFF. In DNA, the CDR3 is TGTGCCAGCAGTCATGGGACAGCCCTATCCTACAATGAGCAGTTCTTC.

CDR3 loop: CASSAEGKGSSGNTIYF. Written as DNA, the CDR3 is TGTGCCAGCAGCGCCGAGGGAAAGGGAAGCTCTGGAAACACCATATATTTT. The chain carries TRBV5-8 and TRBJ1-3; no definite D call. The CDR3 runs 17 residues. Looked up from germline, CDR1 is SGHTS and CDR2 is YDEGEE. V was clipped by 4 bases and J by 0 bases, with 17 bases between them.